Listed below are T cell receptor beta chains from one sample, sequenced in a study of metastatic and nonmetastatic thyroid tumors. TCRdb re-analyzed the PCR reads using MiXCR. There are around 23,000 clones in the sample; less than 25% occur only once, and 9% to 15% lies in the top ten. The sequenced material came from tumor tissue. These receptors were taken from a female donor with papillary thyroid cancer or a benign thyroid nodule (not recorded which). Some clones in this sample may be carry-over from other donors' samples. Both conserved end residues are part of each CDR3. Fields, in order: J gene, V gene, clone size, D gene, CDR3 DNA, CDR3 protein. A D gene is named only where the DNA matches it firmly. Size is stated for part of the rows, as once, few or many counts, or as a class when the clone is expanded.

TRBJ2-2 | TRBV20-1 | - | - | TGCAGTGCTAGAGATAGGGCAGTGGGCAACACCGGGGAGCTGTTTTTT | CSARDRAVGNTGELFF
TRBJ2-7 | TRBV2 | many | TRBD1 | TGTGCCAGCACTCTGGGACAGGGACGGGGCACCGGCTACGAGCAGTACTTC | CASTLGQGRGTGYEQYF
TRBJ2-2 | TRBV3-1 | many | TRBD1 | TGTGCCAGCAGAGGGACAGGCCCCGGGGAGCTGTTTTTT | CASRGTGPGELFF
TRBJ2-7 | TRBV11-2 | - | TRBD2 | TGTGCCAGCAGCATGGGGTCAGGGACTAGCGGACCCTACGAGCAGTACTTC | CASSMGSGTSGPYEQYF
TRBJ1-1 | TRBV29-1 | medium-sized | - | TGCAGCGTTGTTCAGGGTGTCACTGAAGCTTTCTTT | CSVVQGVTEAFF
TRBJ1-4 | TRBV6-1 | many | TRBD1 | TGTGCCAGCAGTTCGGACAGGGGGCGAACGAGTGAAAAACTGTTTTTT | CASSSDRGRTSEKLFF
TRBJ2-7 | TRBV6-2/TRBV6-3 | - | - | TGTGCCAGCAGTTACGACCATGGGTCCTACGAGCAGTACTTC | CASSYDHGSYEQYF
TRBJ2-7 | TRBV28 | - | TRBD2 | TGTGCCAGCAGTCCTAGCGGGAGCTGGAGCGAGCAGTACTTC | CASSPSGSWSEQYF
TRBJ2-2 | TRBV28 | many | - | TGTGCCAGCATGGTTGGCAGTCTCACCGGGGAGCTGTTTTTT | CASMVGSLTGELFF
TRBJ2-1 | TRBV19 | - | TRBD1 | TGTGCCACCGGTGACAGGGTCAATGAGCAGTTCTTC | CATGDRVNEQFF
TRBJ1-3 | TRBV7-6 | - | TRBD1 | TGTGCCAGCAGCCCGGGACAGTACCCTGTCTCTGGAAACACCATATATTTT | CASSPGQYPVSGNTIYF
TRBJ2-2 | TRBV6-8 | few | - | TGTGCCAGCAGAACCGGGACAAACACCGGGGAGCTGTTTTTT | CASRTGTNTGELFF
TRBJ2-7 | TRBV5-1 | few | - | TGCGCCAGCAGCTGGGGGGACGGAAGAGTCTACGAGCAGTACTTC | CASSWGDGRVYEQYF
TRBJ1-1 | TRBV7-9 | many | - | TGTGCCAGCAGCTTAAGAGGCGGGGACACTGAAGCTTTCTTT | CASSLRGGDTEAFF
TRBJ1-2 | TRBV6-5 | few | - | TGTGCCAGCAGTTACTCGTCAGACTATGGCTACACCTTC | CASSYSSDYGYTF
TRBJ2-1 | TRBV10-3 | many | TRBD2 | TGTGCCACCTCCGAACTACTAGCGGGAGTCAATGAGCAGTTCTTC | CATSELLAGVNEQFF
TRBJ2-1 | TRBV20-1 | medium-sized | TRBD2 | TGCAGTGCTAGAGGGTCGGGGGGTTTTAACAATGAGCAGTTCTTC | CSARGSGGFNNEQFF
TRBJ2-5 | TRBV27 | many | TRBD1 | TGTGCCAGCAGCCGGGACAGACAAGAGACCCAGTACTTC | CASSRDRQETQYF
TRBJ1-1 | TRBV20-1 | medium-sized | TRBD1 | TGCAGTGCCTTACAGGGGGCGAGTCGCACTGAAGCTTTCTTT | CSALQGASRTEAFF
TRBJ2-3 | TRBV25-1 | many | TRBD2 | TGTGCCAGCAGTGATCCCTCCCGAGGAGCGGGAGAGACAGATACGCAGTATTTT | CASSDPSRGAGETDTQYF
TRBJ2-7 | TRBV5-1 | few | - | TGCGCCAGCAGCCCGTGGACAGAATCGTACGAGCAGTACTTC | CASSPWTESYEQYF
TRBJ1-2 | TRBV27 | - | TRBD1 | TGTGCCAGCAGTCCAAACCCCAGGACAGGCCTTAACTATGGCTACACCTTC | CASSPNPRTGLNYGYTF
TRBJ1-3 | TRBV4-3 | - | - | TGCGCCAGCAGCCAAGATGGCGTCTCTGGAAACACCATATATTTT | CASSQDGVSGNTIYF
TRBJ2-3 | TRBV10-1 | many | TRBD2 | TGCGCCACCTTGGGACTAGCGGGAGAAGGAGTGGCAGATACGCAGTATTTT | CATLGLAGEGVADTQYF
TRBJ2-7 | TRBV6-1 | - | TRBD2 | TGTGCCAGCAGCAACGACCCGGCTAGCGGGAGTTACGAGCAGTACTTC | CASSNDPASGSYEQYF
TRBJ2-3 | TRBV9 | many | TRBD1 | TGTGCCAGCAGCGGACAGGGAGATACGCAGTATTTT | CASSGQGDTQYF
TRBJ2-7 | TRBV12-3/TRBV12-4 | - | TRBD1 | TGTGCCAGCGCCCGGGACAGGTCCCACGAGCAGTACTTC | CASARDRSHEQYF
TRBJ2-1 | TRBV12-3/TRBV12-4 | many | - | TGTGCCAGCACTCGAGCGGTACAGGGCGCATCCTCCTACAATGAGCAGTTCTTC | CASTRAVQGASSYNEQFF
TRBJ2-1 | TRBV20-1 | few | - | TGCAGTGCTGACGCCAATGAGCAGTTCTTC | CSADANEQFF
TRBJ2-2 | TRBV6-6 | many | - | TGTGCCAGCAGTTACTCCCCGGGCCAAAGAAGTGGGAACACCGGGGAGCTGTTTTTT | CASSYSPGQRSGNTGELFF
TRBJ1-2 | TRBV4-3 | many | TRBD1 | TGCGCCAGCAGCCAAGATCCCGACAGGGTCTATGGCTACACCTTC | CASSQDPDRVYGYTF
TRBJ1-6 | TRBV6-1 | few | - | TGTGCCAGCAGTGAATCCGACTCACCCCTCCACTTT | CASSESDSPLHF
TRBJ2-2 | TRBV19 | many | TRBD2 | TGTGCCAGTAGTATAAGGAGCGGGAGACCTACCGGGGAGCTGTTTTTT | CASSIRSGRPTGELFF
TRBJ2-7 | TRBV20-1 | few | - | TGCAGTGCTAGGCAGGGGGGGCACGAGCAGTACTTC | CSARQGGHEQYF
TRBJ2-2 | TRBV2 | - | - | TGTGCCAGCAGTGAACTAGAGGTCGGGGAGCTGTTTTTT | CASSELEVGELFF
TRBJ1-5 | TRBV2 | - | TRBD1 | TGTGCCAGCGGGACAGAAGATCAGCCCCAGCATTTT | CASGTEDQPQHF
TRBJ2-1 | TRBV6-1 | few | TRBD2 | TGTGCCAGCAGTGAGAGCGGGAGGGCCGCGCAGTTCTTC | CASSESGRAAQFF
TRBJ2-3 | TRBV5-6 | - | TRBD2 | TGTGCCAGCAGCTTCAGCGGGAAACTTAGCACAGATACGCAGTATTTT | CASSFSGKLSTDTQYF
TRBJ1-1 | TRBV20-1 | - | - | TGCAGTGCTAGTAAGAGCGCAGGCGGGAACACTGAAGCTTTCTTT | CSASKSAGGNTEAFF
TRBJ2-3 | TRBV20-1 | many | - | TGCAGTGCTATTAATCGGGGCGTGGGGTACACAGATACGCAGTATTTT | CSAINRGVGYTDTQYF
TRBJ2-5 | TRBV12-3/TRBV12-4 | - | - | TGTGCCAGCAGTCCCCCCAGGGTAGCTTACCAAGAGACCCAGTACTTC | CASSPPRVAYQETQYF
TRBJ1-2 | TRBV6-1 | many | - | TGTGCCAGCAGCGAGCGGATCGGGGACGAGAGGGGCTACACCTTC | CASSERIGDERGYTF